Reported below is one T cell receptor (beta chain). TCRdb's copy holds only in-frame clones and misses some; the assay was immunoSEQ multiplex PCR. There are over 90,000 clones in the sample; 84% occur only once, and around 12% lies in the top ten. The data derive from a study of blood T cell repertoires in COVID-19. Trimming cost V 5 bases and J 7 bases, with 12 bases left between them. The CDR3 length is 13 residues. Per the germline V gene, CDR1 is MDHEN and CDR2 is SYDVKM. This receptor was taken from a human donor in a cohort sampled during active COVID-19. This chain uses TRBV28 with TRBJ1-5, with D maybe TRBD1 (5 bases). The sequencing input was peripheral blood. CDR3 region: CASSTGKVQPQHF. In DNA, the CDR3 is TGTGCCAGCAGTACAGGCAAGGTGCAGCCCCAGCATTTT.